The 12 T cell receptor beta chains below were found in one sample sequenced in a study of technical replicates of blood from several donors. TCRdb's table, derived via immunoSEQ multiplex PCR, lists solely in-frame clones and lacks some. The sample contains tens of thousands of clones, approximately 94% of which appear only once. The sample was T cells isolated from PBMCs. Every receptor here comes from a human donor in good health.

This rearrangement joins TRBV4-2 to TRBJ2-6; perhaps TRBD2 as D (5 bases). The V end lost 1 base, the J end lost 0 bases, and 13 bases lay between the germline ends. In germline, CDR1 is LGHNA, CDR2 YNFKEQ. The CDR3 covers 18 residues. In DNA form, the CDR3 reads TGTGCCAGCAGCCAAGGGAGCGGACCTCACTCTGGGGCCAACGTCCTGACTTTC. Protein sequence: CASSQGSGPHSGANVLTF.

This clone was recorded only once. V usage is TRBV2 and J usage is TRBJ1-2; D gene ambiguous. CDR3 size: 15 residues. V was clipped by 5 bases and J by 4 bases, with 17 bases between them. Germline V CDR1 and CDR2: SNHLY, FYNNEI. The DNA for the CDR3 is TGTGCCAGCAGTCCCGTGGTCTCGGGAGCCTATGGCTACACCTTC. This translates into CASSPVVSGAYGYTF.

The chain employs TRBV18 and TRBJ2-2; 8 bases line up with TRBD1. This CDR3 contains 15 residues. Trimming removed 5 bases from V and 4 bases from J; junction bases left unmatched: 6. Germline V lookup: CDR1 KGHSH, CDR2 LQKENI. The CDR3 DNA reads as TGTGCCAGCTCAGGACAGGGAGCGAGCACCGGGGAGCTGTTTTTT. It yields the protein CASSGQGASTGELFF.

The chain has TRBV7-9 and TRBJ2-6; possible D gene TRBD1, 6 bases. Per the germline V gene, CDR1 is SEHNR and CDR2 is FQNEAQ (reference sequence). The V gene lost 5 bases and the J gene lost 2 bases, with 10 bases spanning the gap. This CDR3 has 15 residues. CDR3 residues: CASSDGTTGANVLTF. CDR3 nucleotides: TGTGCCAGCAGCGACGGGACAACTGGGGCCAACGTCCTGACTTTC. The variable domain in full, with the rest retrieved from reference TRBV7-9 and TRBJ2-6, is DTGVSQNPRHKITKRGQNVTFRCDPISEHNRLYWYRQTLGQGPEFLTYFQNEAQLEKSRLLSDRFSAERPKGSFSTLEIQRTEQGDSAMYLCASSDGTTGANVLTFGAGSRLTVL.

The chain employs TRBV5-1 and TRBJ2-7; tentative D call: TRBD1 (5 bases). This CDR3 region has 14 residues. From germline, CDR1 is SGHRS and CDR2 YFSETQ. V was cut by 0 bases and J by 5 bases, with 12 bases left in between. The CDR3: CASSLGQSFNEQYF. The CDR3 nucleotides read TGCGCCAGCAGCTTGGGACAGAGCTTCAACGAGCAGTACTTC.

In DNA, the CDR3 is TGTGCCACCAGCATCTCTGGGACAGTCTATGGCTACACCTTC. Amino acid sequence: CATSISGTVYGYTF. The chain couples TRBV15 to TRBJ1-2; 7 bases are shared with TRBD1. The length of the CDR3 is 14 residues. Trimming cost V 4 bases and J 4 bases; bases outside gene matches: 6. The germline V gene has CDR1 LNHNV and CDR2 YYDKDF (reference sequence).

The chain uses TRBV6-1 and TRBJ1-1, with a weak D call TRBD1 (6 bases). Germline loops: CDR1 MNHNS, CDR2 SASEGT. With 11 bases removed from V and 4 bases from J, the gap between germline ends came to 17 bases. The CDR3 extends over 13 amino acids. As DNA, the CDR3 is TGTGCCGTTAATCCGGGACATTTCACTGAAGCTTTCTTT. Translated, it gives CAVNPGHFTEAFF.

The rearrangement uses TRBV19 and TRBJ1-2; a possible D gene is TRBD1 (6 bases). CDR1 LNHDA and CDR2 SQIVND come from the germline V gene (reference sequence). V lost 1 base and J lost 4, with 13 bases in between. The CDR3 contains 15 residues. CDR3 DNA: TGTGCCAGTAGTATAGGGACAGATGGTTTCTATGGCTACACCTTC. Amino acid sequence: CASSIGTDGFYGYTF.

The table lists this clone with a count of one. This chain joins TRBV27 and TRBJ2-1, with D perhaps TRBD2 (6 bases). CDR1 and CDR2 from the germline V gene are MNHEY and SMNVEV (reference sequence). This CDR3 is built from 16 residues. V lost 1 base and J 8 bases, leaving 18 bases between the germline ends. DNA for the CDR3: TGTGCCAGCAGTTTATGGGCACTAGCTGGGTCGGATGAGCAGTTCTTC. It is translated as CASSLWALAGSDEQFF.

The chain links TRBV7-9 to TRBJ2-2; TRBD1 aligns across 7 bases. The CDR3 is 15 amino acids. Trimming cost V 5 bases and J 5 bases; bases outside gene matches: 8. Per the germline V gene, CDR1 is SEHNR and CDR2 is FQNEAQ (reference sequence). CDR3 loop: CASSPDRENTGELFF. The DNA of the CDR3 is TGTGCCAGCAGCCCCGACAGGGAGAATACCGGGGAGCTGTTTTTT.

CDR3 protein: CASSMDNSNQPQHF. CDR3 bases: TGTGCCAGCAGTATGGACAATAGCAATCAGCCCCAGCATTTT. The chain recombines TRBV25-1 with TRBJ1-5, with D maybe TRBD1 (5 bases). Trimming cost V 5 bases and J 0 bases, with 8 bases left between them. CDR3 length: 14 residues. Per germline, CDR1 MGHDK and CDR2 SYGVNS.

The rearrangement joins TRBV19 to TRBJ1-5, with TRBD1 matching 7 bases. CDR3 length: 14 residues. Germline V gene lookup returns CDR1 LNHDA and CDR2 SQIVND (reference sequence). V lost 10 bases to trimming and J lost 0 bases; unmatched junction nucleotides: 6. The CDR3 nucleotides read TGTGCCACCCGGGACAGCTATAGCAATCAGCCCCAGCATTTT. This translates into CATRDSYSNQPQHF.